Each of the 13 T cell receptor beta chains below was sequenced from the same sample in a study of radiation and T cells in renal cell carcinoma. Time point reported: blood 4 weeks post-SBRT, at nephrectomy. The sample's treatment: 15 Gy SBRT to primary tumor, nephrectomy 4 weeks later. The protocol was immunoSEQ multiplex PCR, while the TCRdb copy is restricted to in-frame clones and leaves out a portion. The sample lists about 86,000 clones; around four fifths were seen once. Specimen: blood, collected from a patient whose treatment included radiotherapy and nephrectomy. Receptors were obtained from a man aged 50-60 years with renal cell carcinoma.

CDR3 in amino acids: CASSGGQVVNSNQPQHF. The CDR3 coding sequence is TGTGCCAGCAGCGGGGGACAGGTGGTCAATAGCAATCAGCCCCAGCATTTT. This chain links TRBV5-8 with TRBJ1-5; 8 bases are a match to TRBD1. Germline V gene sequence: CDR1 SGHTS, CDR2 YDEGEE. This CDR3 spans 17 amino acids. V lost 4 bases, J lost 0 bases, and 9 bases stayed unmatched.

The chain employs TRBV30 and TRBJ1-3; the match to TRBD1 covers 10 bases. CDR1 is GTSNPN, CDR2 SVGIG, per germline (reference sequence). After removal of 2 bases from V and 4 bases from J, the junction contained 5 bases not matched to a gene. This CDR3 is built from 15 residues. CDR3: CAWSTGQGSGNTIYF. CDR3 DNA: TGTGCCTGGAGTACGGGACAGGGGTCCGGAAACACCATATATTTT.

The rearrangement uses TRBV4-3 and TRBJ2-5, with 10 bases fitting TRBD2. The germline gives CDR1 LGHNA, CDR2 YSLEER. V was pared by 1 base and J by 4 bases, with 9 bases of the junction left unmatched. CDR3 size: 17 residues. The CDR3 is CASSQAGGAGGPETQYF. DNA for the CDR3: TGCGCCAGCAGCCAAGCCGGCGGAGCGGGGGGGCCAGAGACCCAGTACTTC.

The genes are TRBV7-8 and TRBJ1-2, with D possibly being TRBD1 (5 bases). Germline assignment: CDR1 SGHVS and CDR2 FQNEAQ. Trimming cost V 2 bases and J 0 bases, with 16 bases left between them. There are 17 residues in the CDR3. The CDR3 reads CASSLSGSWGPNYGYTF. The DNA for the CDR3 is TGTGCCAGCAGCTTATCAGGGTCCTGGGGCCCTAACTATGGCTACACCTTC.

In this sample, this clone turned up a few times. This rearrangement joins TRBV19 to TRBJ2-3; no firm D call. V shed 5 bases and J shed 0 bases, with 12 bases lying between them. Germline V gene lookup returns CDR1 LNHDA and CDR2 SQIVND (reference sequence). The CDR3 is 15 residues long. CDR3 DNA: TGTGCCAGTAGTGAAACAGATTATAGCACAGATACGCAGTATTTT. Amino acid sequence: CASSETDYSTDTQYF.

The chain carries TRBV2 and TRBJ2-7; tentatively, D is TRBD1 (5 bases). CDR3 length: 13 residues. V lost 3 bases to trimming and J lost 0 bases, with 6 bases between them. CDR1 is SNHLY, CDR2 FYNNEI, per germline. The DNA for the CDR3 is TGTGCCAGCAGTGACGACAGCTCCTACGAGCAGTACTTC. Its translation: CASSDDSSYEQYF.

This sequence joins TRBV5-4 and TRBJ2-7, with D uncertain. V lost 0 bases and J 0 bases, leaving 10 bases between the germline ends. The germline gives CDR1 SGHNT, CDR2 YYREEE (reference sequence). There are 15 residues in the CDR3. CDR3 amino acids: CASSLESGSSYEQYF. As DNA, the CDR3 is TGTGCCAGCAGCTTGGAATCCGGTAGCTCCTACGAGCAGTACTTC.

The chain joins TRBV4-2 to TRBJ1-5; 9 nucleotides match TRBD1. CDR3 length: 18 amino acids. Per the germline V gene, CDR1 is LGHNA and CDR2 is YNFKEQ. Trimming took 0 bases from V and 2 from J; bases not matched to a gene: 8. As DNA, the CDR3 is TGTGCCAGCAGCCAAGAAGGACGACAGGGGGTGGGCAATCAGCCCCAGCATTTT. This encodes CASSQEGRQGVGNQPQHF.

This chain joins TRBV7-8 and TRBJ1-1; D gene ambiguous. Trimming shortened V by 1 base and J by 1 base, and 7 bases separated the two germline ends. CDR1 is SGHVS and CDR2 is FQNEAQ in the germline V gene. The CDR3 length is 14 residues. The CDR3, as DNA: TGTGCCAGCAGCTTAGTGTTACAGAACACTGAAGCTTTCTTT. This sequence encodes CASSLVLQNTEAFF.

The J gene is TRBJ2-1, the V gene TRBV2; 12 positions agree with TRBD2. The CDR3 is made up of 16 amino acids. V lost 6 bases, J lost 0 bases, and 3 bases stayed unmatched. CDR1 and CDR2 (germline): SNHLY, FYNNEI. CDR3: CASSGLAGSSYNEQFF. The CDR3 DNA is TGTGCCAGCAGCGGACTAGCGGGGAGCTCCTACAATGAGCAGTTCTTC.

The chain links TRBV7-9 to TRBJ1-1; D call uncertain. The V gene lost 1 base and the J gene lost 4 bases, with 4 bases spanning the gap. This CDR3 contains 12 residues. Germline V gives CDR1 SEHNR, CDR2 FQNEAQ (reference sequence). Here the CDR3 reads CASSLGPTEAFF. CDR3 sequence (DNA): TGTGCCAGCAGCTTAGGTCCCACTGAAGCTTTCTTT.

The V call is TRBV5-1, the J call TRBJ2-6; tentatively, D is TRBD1 (6 bases). Trimming removed 0 bases at V and 0 bases at J, with 19 bases between. Per the germline V gene, CDR1 is SGHRS and CDR2 is YFSETQ. This CDR3 has 20 residues. CDR3 nucleotide sequence: TGCGCCAGCAGCTTGGAAGCGAACAGGGTTCTTGTCTCTGGGGCCAACGTCCTGACTTTC. Protein sequence: CASSLEANRVLVSGANVLTF. The full variable domain, its missing parts supplied by reference TRBV5-1 and TRBJ2-6, is KAGVTQTPRYLIKTRGQQVTLSCSPISGHRSVSWYQQTPGQGLQFLFEYFSETQRNKGNFPGRFSGRQFSNSRSEMNVSTLELGDSALYLCASSLEANRVLVSGANVLTFGAGSRLTVL.

The table lists this clone with a count of one. The chain links TRBV6-1 to TRBJ2-7; possibly TRBD1 for D (5 bases). With 3 bases removed from V and 4 bases from J, the gap between germline ends came to 19 bases. Germline values: CDR1 MNHNS, CDR2 SASEGT. The CDR3 runs 16 residues. DNA of the CDR3: TGTGCCAGCAGTGAGGGGCTGGGGTCAGGGTGGTACGAGCAGTACTTC. Its translation: CASSEGLGSGWYEQYF.